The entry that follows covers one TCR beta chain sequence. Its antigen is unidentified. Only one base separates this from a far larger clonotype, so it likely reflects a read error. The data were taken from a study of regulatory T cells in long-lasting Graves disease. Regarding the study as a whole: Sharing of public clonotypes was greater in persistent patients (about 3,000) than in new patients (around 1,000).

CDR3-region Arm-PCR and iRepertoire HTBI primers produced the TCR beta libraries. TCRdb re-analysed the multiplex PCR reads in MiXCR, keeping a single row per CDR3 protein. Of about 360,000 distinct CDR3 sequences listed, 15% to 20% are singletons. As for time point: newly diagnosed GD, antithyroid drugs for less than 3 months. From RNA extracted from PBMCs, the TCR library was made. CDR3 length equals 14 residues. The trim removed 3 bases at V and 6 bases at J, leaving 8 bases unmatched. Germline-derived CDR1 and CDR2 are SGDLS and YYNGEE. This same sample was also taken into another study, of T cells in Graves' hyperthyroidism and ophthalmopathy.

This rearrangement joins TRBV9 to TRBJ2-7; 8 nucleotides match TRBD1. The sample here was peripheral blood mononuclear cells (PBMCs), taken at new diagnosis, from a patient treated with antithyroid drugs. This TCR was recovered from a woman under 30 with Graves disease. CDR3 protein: CASSEWDRPCEQYF. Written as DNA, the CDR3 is TGTGCCAGCAGCGAATGGGACAGGCCCTGCGAGCAGTACTTC.